This T cell receptor (beta chain) was captured by sequencing in a study of CD8+CD57+ T cells in acquired aplastic anemia. Study findings and constraints: Patients and controls were found to share some 30 CD8+ CDR3 sequences.

Sequenced patients had shown CD8+CD57+ cell expansion by flow cytometry. Everyone among the patients had severe acquired aplastic anemia. Blood came from patients not yet given any therapy. The template used for profiling TCR beta VDJ and CDR3 was genomic DNA. TCRdb re-derived calls from the reads in MiXCR, one entry per CDR3 protein. The top ten clones hold approximately 7.8% of a sample with 250,000 or so distinct CDR3 sequences, around 45% of them seen once. Germline values: CDR1 ENHRY, CDR2 SYGVKD. The CDR3 loop spans 19 amino acids. This clonotype appeared a few times. Its specificity is unknown. A junction end diverges from the germline sequence, so it may reflect a read error.

Sequencing was done on a sample of sorted CD4+, CD8+, or CD8+CD57+ T cells (not recorded which) from PBMCs. This chain joins TRBV10-3 and TRBJ1-5; D perhaps matches TRBD1 (6 bases). This sequence was found in a human donor with aplastic anemia. CDR3 DNA sequence: TGTGCCAGCAGTTACCCCGGGACAACCGATCAATCGAGCAATCAGCCCCAGCATTTT. Its protein is CASSYPGTTDQSSNQPQHF.